The rows below give T cell receptor beta chains drawn from one sample of a study of shared T cell receptors in the human thymus. Measured with immunoSEQ multiplex PCR; TCRdb has only the in-frame clones, and not every one. The profile shows hundreds of thousands of clones, approximately 88% of them singletons. These sequences were also reported in another study, on human thymus T cells.

Input material: thymocytes. The origin of the receptors is a boy younger than two with a congenital heart defect. The CDR3 runs from the conserved cysteine through the conserved F or W. D genes are given only for firm matches. Clone size is given for some rows only: seen once, a few or many times, or a class if the clone is expanded.

TRBD1	TRBV30	14	TRBJ1-1	once	CAGQTGERNTEAFF	TGTGCCGGCCAAACAGGGGAAAGGAACACTGAAGCTTTCTTT
TRBD2	TRBV29-1	16	TRBJ2-1	once	CSVVLAGGPIYNEQFF	TGCAGCGTTGTACTAGCGGGAGGGCCGATCTATAATGAGCAGTTCTTC
.	TRBV4-1	13	TRBJ1-2	.	CASSQTPPCGYTF	TGCGCCAGCAGCCAGACTCCCCCTTGTGGCTACACCTTC
.	TRBV28	14	TRBJ1-2	.	CASSGGAVGYGYTF	TGTGCCAGCAGTGGCGGGGCGGTGGGCTATGGCTACACCTTC
.	TRBV5-5	16	TRBJ2-2	.	CASSLVQGSYTGELFF	TGTGCCAGCAGCTTGGTTCAGGGTTCGTACACCGGGGAGCTGTTTTTT
TRBD2	TRBV11-3	20	TRBJ2-1	.	CASSPQSKPVAGLPYNEQFF	TGTGCCAGCAGCCCACAATCGAAGCCGGTAGCGGGTTTACCCTACAATGAGCAGTTCTTC
.	TRBV5-1	16	TRBJ2-7	once	CASSFGGTPPSYEQYF	TGCGCCAGCAGCTTCGGGGGAACGCCTCCATCCTACGAGCAGTACTTC
.	TRBV7-9	13	TRBJ2-7	once	CASSPGQSYEQYF	TGTGCCAGCAGCCCCGGACAGAGCTACGAGCAGTACTTC
TRBD1	TRBV6-6	15	TRBJ2-7	.	CASSYWDRGSYEQYF	TGTGCCAGCAGTTATTGGGACAGGGGCTCCTACGAGCAGTACTTC
TRBD2	TRBV7-9	17	TRBJ2-3	few	CASSLARSTSGTDTQYF	TGTGCCAGCAGCTTAGCTCGGTCGACTAGCGGGACAGATACGCAGTATTTT
.	TRBV15	13	TRBJ2-1	.	CATSRSPPREQFF	TGTGCCACCAGCAGATCCCCTCCTCGTGAGCAGTTCTTC
.	TRBV5-5	16	TRBJ2-7	.	CASSLAGLAPENEQYF	TGTGCCAGCAGCTTGGCCGGGCTAGCGCCCGAAAACGAGCAGTACTTC
.	TRBV5-6	17	TRBJ1-1	few	CASSPPRGSPLNTEAFF	TGTGCCAGCAGCCCACCTAGGGGCAGTCCTTTGAACACTGAAGCTTTCTTT
.	TRBV6-1	17	TRBJ2-1	once	CASSEEGGQTPYNEQFF	TGTGCCAGCAGTGAAGAAGGAGGGCAGACCCCCTACAATGAGCAGTTCTTC
.	TRBV30	15	TRBJ2-7	.	CAWGKRAHSSYEQYF	TGTGCCTGGGGGAAGCGGGCGCACAGCTCCTACGAGCAGTACTTC
TRBD2	TRBV27	19	TRBJ2-7	.	CASSFGTSGRAGSNYEQYF	TGTGCCAGCAGTTTCGGTACTAGCGGGAGGGCCGGAAGCAACTACGAGCAGTACTTC
.	TRBV5-6	13	TRBJ1-2	.	CASSLALSYGYTF	TGTGCCAGCAGCTTGGCCCTGAGCTATGGCTACACCTTC
.	TRBV7-3	12	TRBJ2-1	.	CASSPGGDEQFF	TGTGCCAGCAGCCCAGGCGGGGATGAGCAGTTCTTC
TRBD2	TRBV27	16	TRBJ2-3	.	CASAPRTSSSTDTQYF	TGTGCCAGCGCTCCAAGGACTAGCTCTAGCACAGATACGCAGTATTTT
TRBD1	TRBV11-2	17	TRBJ2-3	.	CASSLRPGQKRTDTQYF	TGTGCCAGCAGCCTACGCCCGGGACAGAAACGCACAGATACGCAGTATTTT
.	TRBV15	15	TRBJ1-2	.	CATSRVGGRDYGYTF	TGTGCCACCAGCAGAGTGGGGGGGAGAGACTATGGCTACACCTTC
TRBD2	TRBV11-2	17	TRBJ2-1	.	CASSPGTSGGTYNEQFF	TGTGCCAGCAGCCCCGGGACTAGCGGGGGCACCTACAATGAGCAGTTCTTC
.	TRBV7-9	11	TRBJ2-2	.	CASSSRGELFF	TGTGCCAGCAGCTCCCGGGGGGAGCTGTTTTTT
.	TRBV4-1	15	TRBJ2-1	.	CASSQVGLLVNEQFF	TGCGCCAGCAGCCAAGTCGGTCTACTAGTTAATGAGCAGTTCTTC
.	TRBV5-1	15	TRBJ2-7	.	CASSLDGGNYLEQYF	TGCGCCAGCAGCTTGGATGGCGGGAACTACCTTGAGCAGTACTTC
TRBD2	TRBV2	16	TRBJ2-5	.	CASSLPPTSAQETQYF	TGTGCCAGCAGTCTCCCCCCGACTAGCGCGCAAGAGACCCAGTACTTC
TRBD1	TRBV6-1	12	TRBJ1-5	.	CATGTGYQPQHF	TGTGCCACTGGGACAGGTTATCAGCCCCAGCATTTT
.	TRBV6-5	14	TRBJ2-5	.	CASSSLGVKGTQYF	TGTGCCAGCAGTTCTCTAGGGGTAAAGGGGACCCAGTACTTC
TRBD2	TRBV11-2	17	TRBJ2-1	.	CASSLTSAISSYNEQFF	TGTGCCAGCAGCTTGACTAGCGCAATAAGCTCCTACAATGAGCAGTTCTTC
.	TRBV10-3	18	TRBJ2-3	.	CAISEDQGGKTSTDTQYF	TGTGCCATCAGTGAAGACCAAGGGGGAAAAACTAGCACAGATACGCAGTATTTT
.	TRBV7-2	17	TRBJ1-1	.	CASSLFRKPDSHTEAFF	TGTGCCAGCAGCTTATTCCGAAAACCCGACAGTCACACTGAAGCTTTCTTT
TRBD2	TRBV7-2	12	TRBJ2-5	.	CVSGREQETQYF	TGCGTTAGCGGGAGGGAACAAGAGACCCAGTACTTC
.	TRBV4-3	16	TRBJ2-5	.	CASSQDRTGLGETQYF	TGCGCCAGCAGCCAAGATCGTACGGGATTGGGAGAGACCCAGTACTTC
TRBD2	TRBV2	17	TRBJ2-1	.	CASSVGLAGGRYNEQFF	TGTGCCAGCAGTGTGGGGCTAGCGGGAGGCCGTTACAATGAGCAGTTCTTC
TRBD1	TRBV19	16	TRBJ2-7	.	CASSMSGGGTSYEQYF	TGTGCCAGTAGTATGTCAGGGGGCGGAACCTCCTACGAGCAGTACTTC
.	TRBV19	14	TRBJ2-1	.	CASSSGTTYNEQFF	TGTGCCAGTAGTTCTGGGACAACCTACAATGAGCAGTTCTTC
.	TRBV7-2	14	TRBJ2-7	.	CASSPFGGIYEQYF	TGTGCCAGCAGCCCTTTCGGGGGTATCTACGAGCAGTACTTC
.	TRBV10-3	15	TRBJ2-6	.	CAISAGVEGANVLTF	TGTGCCATCAGTGCAGGGGTGGAGGGGGCCAACGTCCTGACTTTC
.	TRBV6-1	12	TRBJ2-7	once	CASRGTPDEQYF	TGTGCCAGCAGGGGGACTCCGGACGAGCAGTACTTC
TRBD1	TRBV7-2	16	TRBJ2-7	.	CASSLVRGQGAYEQYF	TGTGCCAGCAGCTTAGTGAGAGGACAGGGGGCCTACGAGCAGTACTTC
TRBD2	TRBV6-4	17	TRBJ2-1	.	CASSDTPLAGGNNEQFF	TGTGCCAGCAGTGACACACCTCTAGCGGGAGGAAACAATGAGCAGTTCTTC
.	TRBV30	14	TRBJ2-7	.	CAWSVPPTVYEQYF	TGTGCCTGGAGTGTACCCCCGACAGTCTACGAGCAGTACTTC
TRBD2	TRBV10-3	14	TRBJ2-1	once	CAIRPGTSPDEQFF	TGTGCCATCAGACCCGGGACTAGCCCCGATGAGCAGTTCTTC
TRBD2	TRBV27	18	TRBJ2-3	.	CASHTGLAGGKPTDTQYF	TGTGCCAGCCACACCGGACTAGCGGGAGGGAAACCCACAGATACGCAGTATTTT
TRBD1	TRBV28	19	TRBJ1-1	once	CASSFPFDSTGVTNTEAFF	TGTGCCAGCAGTTTTCCCTTTGATTCGACAGGGGTAACGAACACTGAAGCTTTCTTT
.	TRBV7-2	13	TRBJ2-7	.	CASSSQASYEQYF	TGTGCCAGCAGCTCCCAGGCCTCCTACGAGCAGTACTTC
.	TRBV2	14	TRBJ2-5	few	CASSESPGEETQYF	TGTGCCAGCAGTGAAAGCCCCGGGGAAGAGACCCAGTACTTC
TRBD2	TRBV15	16	TRBJ2-1	few	CATTEALAGGYNEQFF	TGTGCCACCACAGAGGCGCTAGCGGGAGGTTACAATGAGCAGTTCTTC
TRBD1	TRBV4-3	17	TRBJ2-7	.	CASSQDRDEDRATEQYF	TGCGCCAGCAGCCAAGATCGGGACGAGGACAGGGCGACCGAGCAGTACTTC